The 5 T cell receptor beta chains below come from one sample, sequenced in a study of blood T cell repertoires in COVID-19. Only in-frame clones appear in the TCRdb table, and some are missing; sequencing was by immunoSEQ multiplex PCR. Among roughly 200,000 clones, roughly 85% were seen once, and the ten largest hold about 10%. The sequencing input was peripheral blood. Receptors originate from a human donor with active or convalescent COVID-19. The donor label of this sample is uncertain.

The chain is built from TRBV15 and TRBJ2-5; the D gene is possibly TRBD2 (6 bases). The CDR3 is made up of 16 amino acids. Trimming cost V 1 base and J 1 base, with 13 bases left between them. Germline V gives CDR1 LNHNV, CDR2 YYDKDF (reference sequence). The DNA of the CDR3 is TGTGCCACCAGCAGAGGCGGGGCTGGCACCCAAGAGACCCAGTACTTC. It is translated as CATSRGGAGTQETQYF.

V is TRBV28 and J is TRBJ2-6, with D perhaps TRBD1 (6 bases). V was cut by 6 bases and J by 2 bases, with 17 bases left in between. The CDR3 contains 17 residues. CDR1 and CDR2 (germline): MDHEN, SYDVKM. CDR3 loop: CASSKTQGLTGANVLTF. For the CDR3, the DNA is TGTGCCAGCAGCAAAACGCAGGGGCTTACTGGGGCCAACGTCCTGACTTTC.

The chain links TRBV3-1 (or the pseudogene TRBV3-2) to TRBJ2-4; TRBD2 is a possible D gene (7 bases). V was trimmed by 6 bases and J by 0 bases, leaving 18 bases between them. The CDR3 extends over 17 amino acids. CDR1 LGHDT and CDR2 YNNKEL come from the germline V gene (reference sequence). CDR3 sequence reads: CASSSRAGDIAKNIQYF. CDR3 in DNA: TGTGCCAGCAGTTCTCGGGCGGGGGACATAGCCAAAAACATTCAGTACTTC.

The chain combines TRBV2 with TRBJ1-2; weak D call: TRBD1 (5 bases). CDR1 and CDR2 from the germline V gene are SNHLY and FYNNEI. V lost 8 bases and J 6 bases, leaving 22 bases between the germline ends. The CDR3 runs to 15 residues. The CDR3 DNA is TGTGCCAGCGCCAGAACAGGACCTGACCCCAATGGCTACACCTTC. Protein: CASARTGPDPNGYTF.

The chain is built from TRBV9 and TRBJ2-7, with 7 bases aligning to TRBD1. Unmatched junction bases numbered 4, after V lost 0 bases and J lost 4 bases. Germline V gene sequence: CDR1 SGDLS, CDR2 YYNGEE. This CDR3 has 14 amino acids. The CDR3 DNA reads as TGTGCCAGCAGCGTAGAAGACAGGGAATACGAGCAGTACTTC. This sequence encodes CASSVEDREYEQYF.